Listed below are T cell receptor beta chains from one sample, sequenced in a study of blood T cell repertoires in COVID-19. Clones were read by immunoSEQ multiplex PCR, and TCRdb kept only the in-frame ones, dropping some. The repertoire includes 100,000 to 150,000 clones, about nine tenths of them detected once, and 7.7% sits in the top ten. The sequenced sample was peripheral blood. The receptors come from a human donor in a cohort sampled during active COVID-19. Each CDR3 is given with its conserved first and last residue. The D gene is left open where the match is weak. Only some rows state a clone size, as once, few, many or a class for expanded clones.

clone_size: NA; d_call: TRBD2; v_call: TRBV7-9; j_call: TRBJ2-3; cdr3_nt: TGTGCCAGCAGCTTTAAAGCGGGAGTGGGCGCAGATACGCAGTATTTT; cdr3_aa: CASSFKAGVGADTQYF
clone_size: NA; d_call: NA; v_call: TRBV29-1; j_call: TRBJ1-1; cdr3_nt: TGCAGCGTTGTTGCTCACAGTGGCACTGAAGCTTTCTTT; cdr3_aa: CSVVAHSGTEAFF
clone_size: NA; d_call: NA; v_call: TRBV9; j_call: TRBJ2-1; cdr3_nt: TGTGCCAGCAGCGTTAATGTAGGAGCGGGTGAGCAGTTCTTC; cdr3_aa: CASSVNVGAGEQFF
clone_size: NA; d_call: TRBD2; v_call: TRBV5-1; j_call: TRBJ2-3; cdr3_nt: TGCGCCAGCAGCCAGGGACTAGCGGGAGTAGTGGATACGCAGTATTTT; cdr3_aa: CASSQGLAGVVDTQYF
clone_size: NA; d_call: TRBD2; v_call: TRBV5-1; j_call: TRBJ2-2; cdr3_nt: TGCGCCAGCAGCTTGACTAGCGGGAGGGCCGGGGAGCTGTTTTTT; cdr3_aa: CASSLTSGRAGELFF
clone_size: NA; d_call: NA; v_call: TRBV19; j_call: TRBJ1-6; cdr3_nt: TGTGCCAGTAGTATCGGACTGGGTTTTGATTCACCCCTCCACTTT; cdr3_aa: CASSIGLGFDSPLHF
clone_size: once; d_call: TRBD1; v_call: TRBV7-9; j_call: TRBJ2-1; cdr3_nt: TGTGCCAGCAGCTTACGACAGGGGGCCCACAATGAGCAGTTCTTC; cdr3_aa: CASSLRQGAHNEQFF
clone_size: NA; d_call: TRBD2; v_call: TRBV28; j_call: TRBJ2-7; cdr3_nt: TGTGCCAGCAGCTCTCTAGCGGGGGTACTCTACGAGCAGTACTTC; cdr3_aa: CASSSLAGVLYEQYF
clone_size: NA; d_call: NA; v_call: TRBV21-1; j_call: TRBJ2-7; cdr3_nt: TGTGCCAGCACAGGACAGGAGAGCTCCTACGAGCAGTACTTC; cdr3_aa: CASTGQESSYEQYF
clone_size: once; d_call: TRBD2; v_call: TRBV11-2; j_call: TRBJ2-3; cdr3_nt: TGTGCCAGCAGCAGAGGCAGGACTAGCGGTGCTAGCACAGATACGCAGTATTTT; cdr3_aa: CASSRGRTSGASTDTQYF
clone_size: NA; d_call: TRBD2; v_call: TRBV28; j_call: TRBJ2-7; cdr3_nt: TGTGCCAGCAGTTTCATCGCGGGACGGGGGGATTACGGACAGTACTTC; cdr3_aa: CASSFIAGRGDYGQYF
clone_size: NA; d_call: TRBD1; v_call: TRBV29-1; j_call: TRBJ1-6; cdr3_nt: TGCAGCGTTGAAGTAGACAGGGGAAATTTATATTCACCCCTCCACTTT; cdr3_aa: CSVEVDRGNLYSPLHF
clone_size: NA; d_call: NA; v_call: TRBV11-2; j_call: TRBJ2-2; cdr3_nt: TGTGCCAGCAGCTTATCAGGGCCCGTCACCGGGGAGCTGTTTTTT; cdr3_aa: CASSLSGPVTGELFF
clone_size: NA; d_call: NA; v_call: TRBV28; j_call: TRBJ2-6; cdr3_nt: TGTGCCAGCAGTTTAACAATCTCTGTAGGGGCCAACGTCCTGACTTTC; cdr3_aa: CASSLTISVGANVLTF
clone_size: NA; d_call: TRBD1; v_call: TRBV5-4; j_call: TRBJ1-1; cdr3_nt: TGTGCCAGCAGCTTGGTGCTAACAGGGGGGAACACTGAAGCTTTCTTT; cdr3_aa: CASSLVLTGGNTEAFF
clone_size: NA; d_call: NA; v_call: TRBV6-5; j_call: TRBJ1-4; cdr3_nt: TGTGCCAGCAGCCCACAGGTGGGGATTGAAAAACTGTTTTTT; cdr3_aa: CASSPQVGIEKLFF
clone_size: NA; d_call: TRBD1; v_call: TRBV19; j_call: TRBJ2-7; cdr3_nt: TGTGCCAGTAGTTCCCCGCAGGGGGCAACCTACGAGCAGTACTTC; cdr3_aa: CASSSPQGATYEQYF
clone_size: NA; d_call: NA; v_call: TRBV7-3; j_call: TRBJ2-3; cdr3_nt: TGTGCCAGCAGCTTAAATCGCCAACTCACAGATACGCAGTATTTT; cdr3_aa: CASSLNRQLTDTQYF
clone_size: NA; d_call: TRBD1; v_call: TRBV5-1; j_call: TRBJ2-7; cdr3_nt: TGCGCCAGCAGCCTGGCTGGGACAGGGTTGTACGAGCAGTACTTC; cdr3_aa: CASSLAGTGLYEQYF
clone_size: NA; d_call: NA; v_call: TRBV11-2; j_call: TRBJ1-6; cdr3_nt: TGTGCCAGCAACTCCATCACAGGGAAATCACCCCTCCACTTT; cdr3_aa: CASNSITGKSPLHF
clone_size: NA; d_call: TRBD2; v_call: TRBV19; j_call: TRBJ2-1; cdr3_nt: TGTGCCAGTAGTATACAGACTAGCGGGGGGGCCTACAATGAGCAGTTCTTC; cdr3_aa: CASSIQTSGGAYNEQFF
clone_size: once; d_call: NA; v_call: TRBV28; j_call: TRBJ2-4; cdr3_nt: TGTGCCAGCAGTTTCTTAGCGGCTAGACCAAACATTCAGTACTTC; cdr3_aa: CASSFLAARPNIQYF
clone_size: NA; d_call: NA; v_call: TRBV30; j_call: TRBJ2-2; cdr3_nt: TGTGCCTGGGATCCAGGGGATCACGGGGAGCTGTTTTTT; cdr3_aa: CAWDPGDHGELFF
clone_size: NA; d_call: TRBD1; v_call: TRBV19; j_call: TRBJ2-2; cdr3_nt: TGTGCCAGTAGTCTAGACAGGGTGGCCGGGGAGCTGTTTTTT; cdr3_aa: CASSLDRVAGELFF
clone_size: NA; d_call: NA; v_call: TRBV7-9; j_call: TRBJ1-5; cdr3_nt: TGTGCCAGCAGCTACGGGGACAATATGAATCAGCCCCAGCATTTT; cdr3_aa: CASSYGDNMNQPQHF
clone_size: NA; d_call: NA; v_call: TRBV24-1; j_call: TRBJ1-1; cdr3_nt: TGTGCCACCAGTGATTTACCGGGTGAAGCTTTCTTT; cdr3_aa: CATSDLPGEAFF